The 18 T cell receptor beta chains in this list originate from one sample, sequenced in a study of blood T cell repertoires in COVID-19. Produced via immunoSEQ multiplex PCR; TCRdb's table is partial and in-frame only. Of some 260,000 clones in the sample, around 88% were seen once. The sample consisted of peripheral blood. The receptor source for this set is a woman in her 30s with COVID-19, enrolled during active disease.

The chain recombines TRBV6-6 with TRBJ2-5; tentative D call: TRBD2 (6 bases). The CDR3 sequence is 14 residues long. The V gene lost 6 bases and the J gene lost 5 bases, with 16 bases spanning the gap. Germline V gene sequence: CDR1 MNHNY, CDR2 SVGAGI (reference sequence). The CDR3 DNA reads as TGTGCCAGCAGCCAAGCTGATAGCGGTGAGACCCAGTACTTC. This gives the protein CASSQADSGETQYF.

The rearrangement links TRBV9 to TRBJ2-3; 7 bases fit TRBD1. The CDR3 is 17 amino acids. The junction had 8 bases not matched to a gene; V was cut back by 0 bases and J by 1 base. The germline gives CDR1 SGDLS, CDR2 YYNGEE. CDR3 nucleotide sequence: TGTGCCAGCAGCGTAGACGGGACAGCCCTCCGCACAGATACGCAGTATTTT. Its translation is CASSVDGTALRTDTQYF.

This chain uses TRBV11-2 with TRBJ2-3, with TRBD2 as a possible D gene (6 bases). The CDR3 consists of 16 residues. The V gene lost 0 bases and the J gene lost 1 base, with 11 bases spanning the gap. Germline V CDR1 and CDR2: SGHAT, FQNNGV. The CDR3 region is CASSLEEGAGTDTQYF. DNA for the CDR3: TGTGCCAGCAGCTTAGAGGAGGGAGCGGGCACAGATACGCAGTATTTT.

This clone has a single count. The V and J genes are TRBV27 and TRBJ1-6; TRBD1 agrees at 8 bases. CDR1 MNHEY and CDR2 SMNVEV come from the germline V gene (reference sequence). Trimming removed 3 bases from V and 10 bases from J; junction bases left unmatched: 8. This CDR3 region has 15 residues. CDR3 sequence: CASSFQGAQVSPLHF. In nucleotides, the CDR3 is TGTGCCAGCAGTTTCCAGGGGGCCCAGGTCTCACCCCTCCACTTT.

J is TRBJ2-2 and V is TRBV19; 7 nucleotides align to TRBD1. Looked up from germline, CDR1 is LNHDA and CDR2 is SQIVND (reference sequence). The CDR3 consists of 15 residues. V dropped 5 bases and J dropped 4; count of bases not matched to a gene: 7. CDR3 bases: TGTGCCAGTAGTTCTACAGGGGTGGGCACCGGGGAGCTGTTTTTT. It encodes CASSSTGVGTGELFF.

The CDR3 bases are TGTGCCAGCAGTCCAGGGAAGGGGGCCTGGAACACTGAAGCTTTCTTT. Its protein is CASSPGKGAWNTEAFF. This chain uses TRBV7-8 with TRBJ1-1; 7 bases are shared with TRBD1. The CDR3 is 16 amino acids. Germline CDR1 reads SGHVS; CDR2 reads FQNEAQ. V lost 6 bases, J lost 1 base, and 11 bases stayed unmatched.

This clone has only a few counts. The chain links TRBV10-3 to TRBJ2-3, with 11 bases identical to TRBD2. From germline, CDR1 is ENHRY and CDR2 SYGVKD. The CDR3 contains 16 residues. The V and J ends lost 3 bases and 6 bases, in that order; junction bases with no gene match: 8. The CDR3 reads CAISELAGASSDTQYF. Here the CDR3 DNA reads TGTGCCATCAGTGAACTAGCGGGGGCGAGTTCGGATACGCAGTATTTT.

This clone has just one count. CDR3 protein: CASSLWPRGEKLFF. The CDR3 coding sequence is TGTGCCAGCAGCTTATGGCCGCGCGGGGAAAAACTGTTTTTT. The chain carries TRBV7-2 and TRBJ1-4, with no clear D. The V end was cut by 2 bases, the J end by 8 bases, with 12 bases between. Looked up from germline, CDR1 is SGHTA and CDR2 is FQGNSA. This CDR3 comprises 14 residues.

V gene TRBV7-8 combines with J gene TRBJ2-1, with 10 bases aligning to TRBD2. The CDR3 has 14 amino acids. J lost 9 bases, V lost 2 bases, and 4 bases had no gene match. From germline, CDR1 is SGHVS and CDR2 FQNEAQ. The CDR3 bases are TGTGCCAGCAGCTTAAGCGGGAGGGCCGGTGAGCAGTTCTTC. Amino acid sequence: CASSLSGRAGEQFF. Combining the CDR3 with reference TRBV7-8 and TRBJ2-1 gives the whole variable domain GAGVSQSPRYKVAKRGQDVALRCDPISGHVSLFWYQQALGQGPEFLTYFQNEAQLDKSGLPSDRFFAERPEGSVSTLKIQRTQQEDSAVYLCASSLSGRAGEQFFGPGTRLTVL.

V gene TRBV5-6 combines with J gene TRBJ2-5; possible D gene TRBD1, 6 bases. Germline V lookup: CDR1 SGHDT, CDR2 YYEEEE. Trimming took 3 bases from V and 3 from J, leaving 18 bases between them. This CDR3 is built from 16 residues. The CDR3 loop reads CASSSGFGQQEETQYF. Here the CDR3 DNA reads TGTGCCAGCAGCTCGGGTTTCGGACAGCAAGAAGAGACCCAGTACTTC.

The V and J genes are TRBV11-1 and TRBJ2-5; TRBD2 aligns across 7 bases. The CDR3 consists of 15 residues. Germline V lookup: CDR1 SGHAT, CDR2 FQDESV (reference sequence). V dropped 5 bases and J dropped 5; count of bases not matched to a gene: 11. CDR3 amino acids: CASSTGGRLGETQYF. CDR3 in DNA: TGTGCCAGCAGCACCGGGGGGAGACTGGGGGAGACCCAGTACTTC.

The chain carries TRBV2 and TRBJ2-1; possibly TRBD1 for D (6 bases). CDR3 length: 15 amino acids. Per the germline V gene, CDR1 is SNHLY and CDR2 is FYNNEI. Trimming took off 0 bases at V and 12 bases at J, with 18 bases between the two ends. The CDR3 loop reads CASSEAKGVGQRQFF. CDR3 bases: TGTGCCAGCAGTGAAGCGAAGGGGGTCGGCCAAAGGCAGTTCTTC.

In DNA form, the CDR3 reads TGTGCCAGCAGGGTAGGGACACTTGGAAACACCATATATTTT. It translates to CASRVGTLGNTIYF. J is TRBJ1-3 and V is TRBV6-5, with D perhaps matching TRBD1 (6 bases). The CDR3 is 14 residues long. Deletions cut 6 bases from V and 3 bases from J, with 12 bases between. Per the germline V gene, CDR1 is MNHEY and CDR2 is SVGAGI.

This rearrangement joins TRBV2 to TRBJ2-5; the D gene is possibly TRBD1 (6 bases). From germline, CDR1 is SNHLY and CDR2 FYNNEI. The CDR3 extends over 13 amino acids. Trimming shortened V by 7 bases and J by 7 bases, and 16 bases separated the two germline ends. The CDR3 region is CASTRDNTGTQYF. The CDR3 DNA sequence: TGTGCCAGCACCCGGGACAACACCGGGACCCAGTACTTC.

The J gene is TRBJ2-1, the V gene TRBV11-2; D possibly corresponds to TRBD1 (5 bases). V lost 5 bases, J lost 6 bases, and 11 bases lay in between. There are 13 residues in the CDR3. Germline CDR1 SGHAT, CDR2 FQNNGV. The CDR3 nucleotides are TGTGCCAGCAGCCTAACTGGGGCCAATGAGCAGTTCTTC. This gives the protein CASSLTGANEQFF. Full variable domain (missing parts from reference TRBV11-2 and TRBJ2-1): EAGVAQSPRYKIIEKRQSVAFWCNPISGHATLYWYQQILGQGPKLLIQFQNNGVVDDSQLPKDRFSAERLKGVDSTLKIQPAKLEDSAVYLCASSLTGANEQFFGPGTRLTVL.

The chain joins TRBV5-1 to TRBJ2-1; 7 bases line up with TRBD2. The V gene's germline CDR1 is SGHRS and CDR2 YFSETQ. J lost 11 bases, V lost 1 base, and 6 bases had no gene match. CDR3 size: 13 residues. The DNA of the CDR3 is TGCGCCAGCAGCTTGAGGGCGGGGGATCAGCAGTTCTTC. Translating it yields CASSLRAGDQQFF.

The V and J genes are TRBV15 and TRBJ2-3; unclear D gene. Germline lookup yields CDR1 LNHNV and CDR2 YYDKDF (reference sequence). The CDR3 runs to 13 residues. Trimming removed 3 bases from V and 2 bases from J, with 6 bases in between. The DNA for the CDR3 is TGTGCCACCAGCAGGTTAATCACAGATACGCAGTATTTT. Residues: CATSRLITDTQYF.

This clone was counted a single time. This chain's CDR3 is CATSSAGGAGQPQHF. The CDR3 DNA is TGTGCCACCAGCAGCGCAGGGGGCGCGGGACAGCCCCAGCATTTT. The chain employs TRBV15 and TRBJ1-5; 8 nucleotides match TRBD1. Trimming removed 3 bases from V and 7 bases from J; junction bases left unmatched: 8. Germline CDR1 is LNHNV and CDR2 is YYDKDF (reference sequence). The CDR3 extends over 15 amino acids. The whole variable domain, filled in from reference TRBV15 and TRBJ1-5, reads DAMVIQNPRYQVTQFGKPVTLSCSQTLNHNVMYWYQQKSSQAPKLLFHYYDKDFNNEADTPDNFQSRRPNTSFCFLDIRSPGLGDTAMYLCATSSAGGAGQPQHFGDGTRLSIL.